These 6 T cell receptor beta chains originate from one sample sequenced in a study of CD8+ T cells in alopecia areata. Treatment denoted: oral pan-JAK inhibitor, 5-10 mg twice daily. Sequencing relied on a cDNA template that was reverse transcribed from extracted RNA. Libraries were prepared by immunoSEQ multiplex PCR; TCRdb keeps only in-frame clonotypes and omits some of them. The profile shows about 200,000 clones, less than 70% of them singletons. This material consisted of CD4+ T cells sorted from blood, taken around week 50, from a patient treated with tofacitinib. These receptors came from a human donor with alopecia areata.

The genes are TRBV20-1 and TRBJ1-1; weak D call: TRBD1 (5 bases). CDR1 is DFQATT, CDR2 SNEGSKA, per germline (reference sequence). The V gene lost 4 bases and the J gene lost 5 bases, with 8 bases spanning the gap. The CDR3 is 11 residues long. This CDR3 is CSATGSTEAFF. Written as DNA, the CDR3 is TGCAGTGCTACAGGGTCTACTGAAGCTTTCTTT.

V is TRBV7-6 and J is TRBJ2-3; perhaps TRBD1 as D (6 bases). Deletions cut 0 bases from V and 14 bases from J, with 18 bases between. This CDR3 has 14 amino acids. Germline lookup yields CDR1 SGHVS and CDR2 FNYEAQ. CDR3 DNA: TGTGCCAGCAGCTTAGCACCCGGGCAGGGGAGCTGGTATTTT. Residues: CASSLAPGQGSWYF.

The sample holds one count of this clone. The rearrangement joins TRBV5-6 to TRBJ1-2; no clear D. Germline CDR1 and CDR2: SGHDT and YYEEEE. The CDR3 has 16 residues. V was pared by 1 base and J by 3 bases, with 16 bases between. The CDR3 region is CASSLLGHQWDYGYTF. CDR3 coding DNA: TGTGCCAGCAGCTTGCTCGGGCATCAATGGGACTATGGCTACACCTTC.

The DNA of the CDR3 is TGCAGCGTTGTTTCCCTGACAGGTTCCTACAATGAGCAGTTCTTC. Amino acids: CSVVSLTGSYNEQFF. The V call is TRBV29-1, the J call TRBJ2-1; a possible D gene is TRBD1 (6 bases). The CDR3 is made up of 15 amino acids. Between the trimmed V and J ends, which lost 4 bases and 1 base, there was a span of 14 bases. In germline, CDR1 is SQVTM, CDR2 ANQGSEA.

This chain connects TRBV30 to TRBJ1-5, with a possible D match to TRBD1 (6 bases). V lost 2 bases, J lost 0 bases, and 17 bases lay in between. CDR1 is GTSNPN and CDR2 is SVGIG in the germline V gene (reference sequence). This CDR3 is 17 amino acids long. The chain's CDR3 is CAWSSPWGDTSNQPQHF. The CDR3, as DNA: TGTGCCTGGAGTTCGCCATGGGGGGACACTAGCAATCAGCCCCAGCATTTT.

This rearrangement joins TRBV5-1 to TRBJ2-1; 7 bases are shared with TRBD1. Trimming cost V 7 bases and J 4 bases; bases outside gene matches: 11. This CDR3 has 15 residues. Germline V lookup: CDR1 SGHRS, CDR2 YFSETQ. Here the CDR3 reads CASGKDWDRYNEQFF. CDR3 nucleotides: TGCGCCAGCGGCAAAGACTGGGACAGATACAATGAGCAGTTCTTC.